Given below is one T cell receptor beta chain in context. No antigen is known for it. There are no base qualities to consult, and no much larger clone falls within one base. Other DNA variants within this sample encode the same CDR3. The CDR3 regions of human TCRbeta chains were analyzed by immunosequencing. Per the original workflow: TCRs in the repertoires were compared against a reference library of SARS-CoV-2-specific TCRs that had been generated with the MIRA antigen-specificity platform. Breadth meant the fraction of unique TCRs that were SARS-CoV-2-associated, whereas depth meant the fraction of total T cells that were SARS-CoV-2-associated. Using the MIRA data, every spike-specific TCR was mapped to the spike region that the TCR reacted to and assigned to either a CD4 or a CD8 class. Log10-transformed breadth and depth values were compared by one-way ANOVA with Sidak's multiple comparisons tests. TCRdb stores this immuneACCESS table with in-frame sequences only. Part of the clones is absent; in the studies checked, under half of the shortfall reflects unresolved V genes, and no reason is known for the rest. The DNA was the basis for D and trimming; V, J and clone size are from that table. This sample gives 130,000 to 150,000 clones in total; around 89% of them show up just once. Around 15% of the sample lies in the top ten.

This sample's time point label indicates: baseline before first vaccination. Vaccinee samples were obtained from the UK trials COV001 and COV002, which included a single-blind randomized controlled phase 2/3 trial of AZD1222 (ChAdOx1 nCoV-19) in healthy adults. For TCRbeta chain sequencing, PBMC samples were collected from trial participants at day 0 and at day 28 after the second dose. These data come from a study of T cell responses to AZD1222 COVID-19 vaccine (dated by TCRdb to the early 2020s). A note on the overall study: AZD1222 recipients with second doses at about 4 weeks or about 12 weeks were pooled, because spike-specific TCR depth and breadth did not differ between schedules. A total of 230 or so trial participants underwent TCR sequencing, of whom nearly 210 received two doses of AZD1222 and about 25 received two doses of the MenACWY control vaccine. Trial participants were enrolled by age into 18-55, 56-69 and 70-plus year subgroups, with approximately 150, 30 and 60 TCR-sequenced participants respectively. Here is what the overall study found, with its caveats: Conclusions about previously exposed vaccinees are limited, since just a handful of AZD1222 recipients were seropositive for SARS-CoV-2 at baseline. Reportedly, almost half of the unique spike-specific TCRs recognized epitopes lying outside the regions that are mutated in the B.1.351 and B.1.1.7 variants. Participants were mostly white British, with more females than males. The authors suggested clonal diversity may have been underestimated. The whole spike protein was spanned by vaccine-associated CD4 TCRs, and dominant responses were seen in regions 160-218 and 743-854. After two AZD1222 doses, both the breadth and the depth of spike-specific TCRs were significantly higher than at day 0 and than in MenACWY recipients. In the small 56-69-year group, the increase in depth fell short of significance, most likely because of low power. No day 14 peak-response samples were available, so repertoires were characterized only after the peak T cell response.

This TCR was sampled from an adult in good health. The sequencing here drew on peripheral blood, taken on day 0 of AZD1222 vaccination.

The DNA reads TGTGCCAGCTCACCGCCTAGAACAGATACGCAGTATTTT. It encodes CASSPPRTDTQYF. The rearranged chain carries TRBV18 and TRBJ2-3; confidence is insufficient to name the D gene. Reading the germline V gene gives CDR1 KGHSH and CDR2 LQKENI. The CDR3 contains 13 residues, cysteine and phenylalanine counted. The kept DNA is CDR3 alone, 39 bases in frame from the first base. V is pared back by 3 bases and J by 3 bases, with 7 bases lying between the germline termini.